This passage covers 30 T cell receptor beta chains from one sample sequenced in a study of Ad26.COV2.S vaccination and SARS-CoV-2 variants. This table comes from immunoSEQ multiplex PCR, and its TCRdb copy is limited to in-frame clones, with some not included. The sample records about 350,000 clones, 90% to 95% being singletons. The sequences come from peripheral blood, collected after recovery from COVID-19. These receptor sequences come from a human donor who had recovered from COVID-19.

The gene calls are TRBV6-1 and TRBJ1-1, with 10 nucleotides matching TRBD1. This CDR3 comprises 15 residues. Germline V gives CDR1 MNHNS, CDR2 SASEGT. After removal of 1 base from V and 5 bases from J, the junction contained 4 bases not matched to a gene. The CDR3 DNA is TGTGCCAGCAGTGAAGGACAGGGGGCGCGGACTGAAGCTTTCTTT. Encoded protein: CASSEGQGARTEAFF.

This clone has only a few counts. V and J are TRBV2 and TRBJ2-1; TRBD1 matches at 8 bases. This CDR3 is built from 15 residues. With 8 bases clipped from V and 4 bases from J, the junction kept 10 bases outside the gene matches. The germline V gene encodes CDR1 SNHLY and CDR2 FYNNEI. For the CDR3, the DNA is TGTGCCAGCCGCTCAAGACAGGGGATTTACAATGAGCAGTTCTTC. As protein: CASRSRQGIYNEQFF.

The chain employs TRBV29-1 and TRBJ1-2; weak D call: TRBD1 (5 bases). The CDR3 length is 14 residues. The germline V gene has CDR1 SQVTM and CDR2 ANQGSEA. Trimming took 0 bases from V and 8 from J, leaving 16 bases between them. The DNA for the CDR3 is TGCAGCGTTGAAGATCGAGGCTCAGGGAGCGGCTACACCTTC. Encoded protein: CSVEDRGSGSGYTF.

This chain links TRBV7-9 with TRBJ2-1, with 9 bases lining up with TRBD2. CDR1 and CDR2 from the germline V gene are SEHNR and FQNEAQ (reference sequence). There are 16 residues in the CDR3. The V and J ends lost 3 bases and 2 bases, in that order; junction bases with no gene match: 5. Here the CDR3 reads CASSFAGGLTYNEQFF. The CDR3 DNA sequence: TGTGCCAGCAGCTTTGCGGGGGGGCTCACCTACAATGAGCAGTTCTTC.

CDR3 sequence: CASSLAAGDYEQYF. The CDR3 region has the DNA TGTGCCAGCAGCTTGGCGGCAGGGGACTACGAGCAGTACTTC. V gene TRBV5-5 combines with J gene TRBJ2-7; D may be TRBD1 (6 bases). Trimming removed 0 bases from V and 3 bases from J, with 10 bases in between. CDR1 SGHKS and CDR2 YYEKEE come from the germline V gene (reference sequence). CDR3 length: 14 residues.

This rearrangement joins TRBV18 to TRBJ2-1; D not certain. CDR1 KGHSH and CDR2 LQKENI come from the germline V gene. Between the trimmed V and J ends, which lost 2 bases and 6 bases, there was a span of 5 bases. The CDR3 runs 12 residues. CDR3 bases: TGTGCCAGCTCACCAGGGGTCAATGAGCAGTTCTTC. Its translation is CASSPGVNEQFF.

The chain links TRBV7-8 to TRBJ1-5; the match to TRBD1 covers 10 bases. This CDR3 has 17 residues. Per the germline V gene, CDR1 is SGHVS and CDR2 is FQNEAQ. The trim removed 0 bases at V and 4 bases at J, leaving 6 bases unmatched. The CDR3 region is CASSLAKVGQGNQPQHF. In nucleotides, the CDR3 is TGTGCCAGCAGCTTAGCGAAAGTGGGACAGGGGAATCAGCCCCAGCATTTT.

The chain uses TRBV5-1 and TRBJ1-2; perhaps TRBD1 as D (5 bases). Trimming pared 0 bases from V and 5 bases from J, leaving 11 bases between. The length of the CDR3 is 14 residues. Germline V gene lookup returns CDR1 SGHRS and CDR2 YFSETQ. In nucleotides, the CDR3 is TGCGCCAGCAGCTTGGCCAGGGCCGAATATGGCTACACCTTC. Protein: CASSLARAEYGYTF. Together with reference TRBV5-1 and TRBJ1-2, the CDR3 gives the full variable domain: KAGVTQTPRYLIKTRGQQVTLSCSPISGHRSVSWYQQTPGQGLQFLFEYFSETQRNKGNFPGRFSGRQFSNSRSEMNVSTLELGDSALYLCASSLARAEYGYTFGSGTRLTVV.

The gene calls are TRBV7-8 and TRBJ2-3; 14 positions agree with TRBD2. Germline assignment: CDR1 SGHVS and CDR2 FQNEAQ. The trim removed 5 bases at V and 5 bases at J, leaving 6 bases unmatched. The CDR3 is 16 residues long. CDR3 amino acids: CASSAPGLAGVDTQYF. In DNA, the CDR3 is TGTGCCAGCAGCGCACCGGGACTAGCGGGGGTAGATACGCAGTATTTT.

CDR3 sequence reads: CASSQGTLNTEAFF. The CDR3 region has the DNA TGTGCCAGCTCACAGGGGACTTTGAACACTGAAGCTTTCTTT. The chain couples TRBV18 to TRBJ1-1, with D perhaps TRBD1 (5 bases). V was clipped by 4 bases and J by 0 bases, with 9 bases between them. CDR1 and CDR2 from the germline V gene are KGHSH and LQKENI. CDR3 length: 14 residues.

A few counts support this clone. CDR3 bases: TGCGCCAGCAGCTGGGACAGGCCCTCCTACGAGCAGTACTTC. Amino acid sequence: CASSWDRPSYEQYF. V usage is TRBV5-1 and J usage is TRBJ2-7, with 8 positions matching TRBD1. CDR1 is SGHRS and CDR2 is YFSETQ in the germline V gene. The CDR3 covers 14 residues. With 3 bases clipped from V and 0 bases from J, the junction kept 2 bases outside the gene matches. The full variable domain, in which reference TRBV5-1 and TRBJ2-7 provide the parts outside the CDR3, is KAGVTQTPRYLIKTRGQQVTLSCSPISGHRSVSWYQQTPGQGLQFLFEYFSETQRNKGNFPGRFSGRQFSNSRSEMNVSTLELGDSALYLCASSWDRPSYEQYFGPGTRLTVT.

This clone was recorded once. This sequence joins TRBV2 and TRBJ2-7; D possibly corresponds to TRBD2 (5 bases). Germline V gives CDR1 SNHLY, CDR2 FYNNEI. The CDR3 contains 13 residues. V lost 5 bases, J lost 5 bases, and 13 bases lay in between. CDR3 loop: CASSSRRSDEQYF. CDR3 sequence (DNA): TGTGCCAGCAGTTCCCGGAGGAGTGACGAGCAGTACTTC. Combining the CDR3 with reference TRBV2 and TRBJ2-7 gives the whole variable domain EPEVTQTPSHQVTQMGQEVILRCVPISNHLYFYWYRQILGQKVEFLVSFYNNEISEKSEIFDDQFSVERPDGSNFTLKIRSTKLEDSAMYFCASSSRRSDEQYFGPGTRLTVT.

This clone appeared a single time. In DNA, the CDR3 is TGTGCCAGCAGCGTAGCTGCGGCTAGCGGGGGGCTAATTTACAATGAGCAGTTCTTC. Amino acid sequence: CASSVAAASGGLIYNEQFF. The rearrangement uses TRBV9 and TRBJ2-1; 11 positions agree with TRBD2. Germline V gene data show CDR1 as SGDLS and CDR2 as YYNGEE. V shed 0 bases and J 4 bases; nucleotides not matched to a gene: 12. The CDR3 has 19 residues.

The rearrangement links TRBV27 to TRBJ2-7, with 7 nucleotides matching TRBD1. Trimming took 5 bases from V and 2 from J; bases not matched to a gene: 6. CDR1 MNHEY and CDR2 SMNVEV come from the germline V gene (reference sequence). This CDR3 has 14 residues. In nucleotides, the CDR3 is TGTGCCAGCAGTCCTCCGGGACAGACCTACGAGCAGTACTTC. Amino acid sequence: CASSPPGQTYEQYF.

In this sample, this clone turned up once. Other nucleotide sequences from this sample produce the same CDR3. V gene TRBV6-5 combines with J gene TRBJ1-4, with unresolved D. The V gene lost 0 bases and the J gene lost 0 bases, with 5 bases spanning the gap. Per germline, CDR1 MNHEY and CDR2 SVGAGI. The CDR3 extends over 15 amino acids. The CDR3 loop is CASSYSGATNEKLFF. As DNA, the CDR3 is TGTGCCAGCAGTTACTCGGGTGCAACTAATGAAAAACTGTTTTTT.

J is TRBJ2-5 and V is TRBV10-3, with TRBD1 matching over 9 bases. J lost 3 bases, V lost 0 bases, and 2 bases had no gene match. This CDR3 comprises 15 residues. The germline gives CDR1 ENHRY, CDR2 SYGVKD. The CDR3 coding sequence is TGTGCCATCAGTGAGTCGACAGGGGGGAAAGAGACCCAGTACTTC. Translating it yields CAISESTGGKETQYF.

The rearrangement joins TRBV11-2 to TRBJ1-1; the match to TRBD1 covers 10 bases. The V and J ends lost 4 bases and 5 bases, in that order; junction bases with no gene match: 7. The CDR3 length is 15 residues. Germline-derived CDR1 and CDR2 are SGHAT and FQNNGV. The CDR3 region has the DNA TGTGCCAGCAGCTCCGACAGGGGGCGGGGGACTGAAGCTTTCTTT. This encodes CASSSDRGRGTEAFF.

The rearrangement links TRBV7-9 to TRBJ2-1; 9 bases agree with TRBD2. The ends lost 3 bases at V and 7 bases at J; junction bases unmatched: 7. There are 15 residues in the CDR3. CDR1 and CDR2 (germline): SEHNR, FQNEAQ (reference sequence). DNA for the CDR3: TGTGCCAGCAGCTTCTCCGCGGGGGGGCTGAATGAGCAGTTCTTC. It specifies CASSFSAGGLNEQFF.

This sequence joins TRBV11-2 and TRBJ1-2, with TRBD1 identical over 10 bases. The J segment lost 1 base and the V segment lost 5 bases, leaving 4 bases of the junction unmatched. Germline assignment: CDR1 SGHAT and CDR2 FQNNGV. This CDR3 region has 15 residues. CDR3 region: CASSPGQGLNYGYTF. The CDR3 DNA sequence: TGTGCCAGCAGCCCGGGACAGGGGCTTAACTATGGCTACACCTTC.

The chain carries TRBV10-3 and TRBJ1-4; D uncertain. The CDR3 length is 13 residues. Germline V gene data show CDR1 as ENHRY and CDR2 as SYGVKD. Trimming cost V 2 bases and J 5 bases, with 6 bases left between them. This CDR3 is CAISEGQNEKLFF. DNA for the CDR3: TGTGCCATCAGTGAGGGGCAGAATGAAAAACTGTTTTTT.

This chain connects TRBV11-2 to TRBJ1-1; 10 bases are a match to TRBD1. The CDR3 is 15 residues long. The junction had 8 bases not matched to a gene; V was cut back by 5 bases and J by 5 bases. The germline gives CDR1 SGHAT, CDR2 FQNNGV. The CDR3 bases are TGTGCCAGCAGCCCCCGGGACAGGGGTTATACTGAAGCTTTCTTT. Translation gives CASSPRDRGYTEAFF.

The chain carries TRBV5-1 and TRBJ2-7, with 9 nucleotides matching TRBD1. In germline, CDR1 is SGHRS, CDR2 YFSETQ. This CDR3 comprises 14 residues. With V trimmed by 4 bases and J by 2 bases, 4 bases remained unmatched. For the CDR3, the DNA is TGCGCCAGCAGCCCGGGGACAGGGCCCTACGAGCAGTACTTC. This codes for CASSPGTGPYEQYF. The full variable domain, rest sourced from reference TRBV5-1 and TRBJ2-7, is KAGVTQTPRYLIKTRGQQVTLSCSPISGHRSVSWYQQTPGQGLQFLFEYFSETQRNKGNFPGRFSGRQFSNSRSEMNVSTLELGDSALYLCASSPGTGPYEQYFGPGTRLTVT.

The rearrangement links TRBV5-4 to TRBJ2-3; maybe TRBD2 (7 bases). The CDR3 consists of 15 residues. Trimming took 0 bases from V and 6 from J, leaving 14 bases between them. CDR1 and CDR2 (germline): SGHNT, YYREEE (reference sequence). This chain's CDR3 is CASSLGGGGLDTQYF. In DNA, the CDR3 is TGTGCCAGCAGCTTGGGAGGGGGGGGCCTTGATACGCAGTATTTT.

This rearrangement joins TRBV13 to TRBJ2-7, with D tentatively TRBD1 or TRBD2 (5 bases each). From germline, CDR1 is PRHDT and CDR2 FYEKMQ (reference sequence). CDR3 length equals 14 residues. V was pared by 8 bases and J by 5 bases, with 19 bases between. The CDR3 bases are TGTGCCAGCTCCCAATGGGGGAGTCGCGACGAGCAGTACTTC. Translating it yields CASSQWGSRDEQYF.

V usage is TRBV29-1 and J usage is TRBJ1-2; TRBD1 matches 9 bases. The CDR3 sequence is 12 residues long. CDR1 is SQVTM and CDR2 is ANQGSEA in the germline V gene. V shed 6 bases and J 7 bases; nucleotides not matched to a gene: 6. The CDR3 loop is CSVGQGRSGYTF. The CDR3 coding sequence is TGCAGCGTGGGACAGGGAAGGAGTGGCTACACCTTC.

The chain employs TRBV2 and TRBJ2-3, with D tentatively TRBD1 (8 bases). The CDR3 spans 16 residues. Germline V gene sequence: CDR1 SNHLY, CDR2 FYNNEI. V was clipped by 5 bases and J by 4 bases, with 19 bases between them. CDR3 loop: CASSSGLGQGPDTQYF. CDR3 bases: TGTGCCAGCAGTTCAGGACTAGGACAGGGCCCAGATACGCAGTATTTT.

The CDR3 sequence is CASSGRLLGDTEAFF. Here the CDR3 DNA reads TGTGCCAGCAGCGGTCGTCTCTTAGGGGACACTGAAGCTTTCTTT. This chain links TRBV7-9 with TRBJ1-1, with D possibly TRBD1 on 5 matching bases. CDR1 SEHNR and CDR2 FQNEAQ come from the germline V gene (reference sequence). The V and J ends lost 5 bases and 3 bases respectively, with 16 bases between them. The CDR3 extends over 15 amino acids.

The chain couples TRBV6-5 to TRBJ2-1, with TRBD2 matching 13 bases. V lost 8 bases to trimming and J lost 4 bases; unmatched junction nucleotides: 2. The CDR3 is 14 amino acids. Per the germline V gene, CDR1 is MNHEY and CDR2 is SVGAGI. The CDR3 reads CASQLAGGYNEQFF. The CDR3 bases are TGTGCCAGCCAACTAGCGGGGGGGTACAATGAGCAGTTCTTC.

The chain links TRBV11-2 to TRBJ2-1; 7 positions match TRBD2. This CDR3 is built from 16 residues. The germline gives CDR1 SGHAT, CDR2 FQNNGV. The junction had 12 bases not matched to a gene; V was cut back by 4 bases and J by 6 bases. In DNA form, the CDR3 reads TGTGCCAGCAGCTCCGGGGGGAGCCATCGGGCCAATGAGCAGTTCTTC. Its translation: CASSSGGSHRANEQFF.

The chain is built from TRBV4-1 and TRBJ2-2; 10 bases are a match to TRBD2. The junction had 5 bases not matched to a gene; V was cut back by 1 base and J by 0 bases. CDR1 MGHRA and CDR2 YSYEKL come from the germline V gene. CDR3 length: 18 residues. This chain's CDR3 is CASSQGYSGGTNTGELFF. The DNA of the CDR3 is TGCGCCAGCAGCCAAGGTTATAGCGGGGGGACGAACACCGGGGAGCTGTTTTTT.